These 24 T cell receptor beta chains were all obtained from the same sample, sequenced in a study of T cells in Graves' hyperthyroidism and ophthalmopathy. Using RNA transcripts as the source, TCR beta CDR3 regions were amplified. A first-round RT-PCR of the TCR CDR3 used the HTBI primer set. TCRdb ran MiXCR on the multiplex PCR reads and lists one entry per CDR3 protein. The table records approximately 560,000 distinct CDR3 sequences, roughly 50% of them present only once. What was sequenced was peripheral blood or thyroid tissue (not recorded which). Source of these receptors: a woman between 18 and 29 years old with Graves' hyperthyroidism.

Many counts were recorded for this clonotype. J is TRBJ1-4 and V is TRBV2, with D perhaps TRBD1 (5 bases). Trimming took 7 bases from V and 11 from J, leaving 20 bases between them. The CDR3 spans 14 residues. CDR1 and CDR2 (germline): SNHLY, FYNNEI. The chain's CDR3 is CASKRLEQAKKLFF. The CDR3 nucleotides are TGTGCCAGCAAGCGCCTGGAACAGGCCAAGAAACTGTTTTTT.

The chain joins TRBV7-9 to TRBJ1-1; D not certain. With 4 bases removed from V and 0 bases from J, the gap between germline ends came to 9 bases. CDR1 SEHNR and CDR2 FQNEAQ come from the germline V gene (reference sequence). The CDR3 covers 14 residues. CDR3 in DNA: TGTGCCAGCAGCTCCAGGATCCTGAACACTGAAGCTTTCTTT. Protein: CASSSRILNTEAFF.

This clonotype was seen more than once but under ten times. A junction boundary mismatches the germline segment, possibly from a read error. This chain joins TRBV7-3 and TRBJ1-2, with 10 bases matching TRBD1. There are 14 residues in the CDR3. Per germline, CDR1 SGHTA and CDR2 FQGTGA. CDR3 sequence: CASSRSGTGEPFRF. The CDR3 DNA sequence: TGTGCCAGCTCCCGGTCCGGGACAGGGGAGCCCTTTCGCTTC.

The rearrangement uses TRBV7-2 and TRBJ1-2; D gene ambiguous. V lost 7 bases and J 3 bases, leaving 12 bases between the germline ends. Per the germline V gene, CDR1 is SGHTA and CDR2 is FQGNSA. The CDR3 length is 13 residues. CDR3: CASIFDLDYGYTF. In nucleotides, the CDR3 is TGTGCCAGCATATTCGACTTAGACTATGGCTACACCTTC.

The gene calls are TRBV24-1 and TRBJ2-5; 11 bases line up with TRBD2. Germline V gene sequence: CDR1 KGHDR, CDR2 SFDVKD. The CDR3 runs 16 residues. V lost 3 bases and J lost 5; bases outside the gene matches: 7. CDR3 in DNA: TGTGCCACCAGTGATAACAGACTAGCGGGATGTGAGACCCAGTACTTC. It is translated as CATSDNRLAGCETQYF.

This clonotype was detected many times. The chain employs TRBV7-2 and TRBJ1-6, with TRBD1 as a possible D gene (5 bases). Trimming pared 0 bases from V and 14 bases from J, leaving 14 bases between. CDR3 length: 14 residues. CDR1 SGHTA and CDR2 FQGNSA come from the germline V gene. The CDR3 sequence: CASSLATRGGSLHF. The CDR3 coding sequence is TGTGCCAGCAGCTTAGCCACCCGTGGGGGGTCCCTCCACTTT.

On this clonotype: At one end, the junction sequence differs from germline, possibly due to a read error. CDR3 DNA: TGTGCCAGCAGTGAACTGACAGGGAGGACGTACTATGGCCACACCTTC. Its protein product is CASSELTGRTYYGHTF. The rearrangement links TRBV2 to TRBJ1-2; 7 positions match TRBD1. Germline V gene data show CDR1 as SNHLY and CDR2 as FYNNEI. This CDR3 contains 16 residues.

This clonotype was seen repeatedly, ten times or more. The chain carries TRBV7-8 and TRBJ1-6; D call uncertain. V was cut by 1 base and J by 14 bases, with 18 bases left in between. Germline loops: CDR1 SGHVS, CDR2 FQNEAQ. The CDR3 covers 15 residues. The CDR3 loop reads CASSLEWDSQRALHF. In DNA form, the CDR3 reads TGTGCCAGCAGCTTAGAGTGGGATTCCCAAAGGGCCCTCCACTTT.

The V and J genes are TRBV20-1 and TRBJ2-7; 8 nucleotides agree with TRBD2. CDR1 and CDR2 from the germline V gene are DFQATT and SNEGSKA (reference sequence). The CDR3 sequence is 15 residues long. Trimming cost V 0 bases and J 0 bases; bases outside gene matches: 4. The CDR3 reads CSARDERESSYEQYF. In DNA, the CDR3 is TGCAGTGCTAGAGATGAGCGGGAGAGCTCCTACGAGCAGTACTTC.

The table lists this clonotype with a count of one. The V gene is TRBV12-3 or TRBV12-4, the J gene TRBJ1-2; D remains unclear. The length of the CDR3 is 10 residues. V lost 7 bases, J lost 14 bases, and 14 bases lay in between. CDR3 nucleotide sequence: TGTGCCAGCATGCTGGGCGGGATTACCTTC. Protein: CASMLGGITF.

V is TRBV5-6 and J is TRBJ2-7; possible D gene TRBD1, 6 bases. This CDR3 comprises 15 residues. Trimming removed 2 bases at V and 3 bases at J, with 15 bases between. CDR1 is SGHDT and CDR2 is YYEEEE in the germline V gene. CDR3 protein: CASSFGDRTFYEQYF. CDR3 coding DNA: TGTGCCAGCAGCTTTGGAGACAGGACATTCTACGAGCAGTACTTC.

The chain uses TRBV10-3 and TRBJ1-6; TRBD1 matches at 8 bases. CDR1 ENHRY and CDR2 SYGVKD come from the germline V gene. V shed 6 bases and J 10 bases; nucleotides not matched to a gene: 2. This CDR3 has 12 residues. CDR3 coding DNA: TGTGCCATCAGCAGGGGGCAGTCACCCCTCCACTTT. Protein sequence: CAISRGQSPLHF.

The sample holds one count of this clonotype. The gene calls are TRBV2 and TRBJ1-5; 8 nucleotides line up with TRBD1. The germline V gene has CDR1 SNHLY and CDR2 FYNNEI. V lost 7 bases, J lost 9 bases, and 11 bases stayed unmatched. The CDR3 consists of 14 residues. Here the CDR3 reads CASTRTGTGRPQHF. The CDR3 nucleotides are TGTGCCAGCACGAGGACAGGGACGGGAAGGCCCCAGCATTTT.

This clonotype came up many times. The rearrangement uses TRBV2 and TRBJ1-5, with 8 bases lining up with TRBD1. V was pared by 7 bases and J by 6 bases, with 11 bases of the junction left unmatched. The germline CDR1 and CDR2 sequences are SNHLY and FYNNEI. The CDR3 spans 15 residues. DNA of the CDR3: TGTGCCAGCACTTACGCGGGACAGGTGGTTCAGCCCCAGCATTTT. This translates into CASTYAGQVVQPQHF.

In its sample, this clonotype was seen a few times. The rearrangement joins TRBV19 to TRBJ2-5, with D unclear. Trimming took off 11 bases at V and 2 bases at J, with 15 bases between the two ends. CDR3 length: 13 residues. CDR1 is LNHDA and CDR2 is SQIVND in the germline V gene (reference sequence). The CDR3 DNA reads TGTGCCTGGAGATTCCCCCCGCAAGAGACCCAGTACTTC. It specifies CAWRFPPQETQYF.

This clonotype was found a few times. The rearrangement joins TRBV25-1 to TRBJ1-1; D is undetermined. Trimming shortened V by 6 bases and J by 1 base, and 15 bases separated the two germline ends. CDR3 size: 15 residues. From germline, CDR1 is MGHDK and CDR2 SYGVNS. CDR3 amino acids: CASSQAGMGNTEAFF. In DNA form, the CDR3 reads TGTGCCAGCAGCCAAGCGGGGATGGGGAACACTGAAGCTTTCTTT. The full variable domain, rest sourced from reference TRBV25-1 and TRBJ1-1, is EADIYQTPRYLVIGTGKKITLECSQTMGHDKMYWYQQDPGMELHLIHYSYGVNSTEKGDLSSESTVSRIRTEHFPLTLESARPSHTSQYLCASSQAGMGNTEAFFGQGTRLTVV.

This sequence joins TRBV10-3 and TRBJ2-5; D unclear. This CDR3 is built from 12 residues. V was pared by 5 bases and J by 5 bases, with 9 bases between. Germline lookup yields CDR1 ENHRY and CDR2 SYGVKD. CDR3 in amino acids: CAISTGRETQYF. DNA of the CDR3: TGTGCCATCAGTACTGGTCGGGAGACCCAGTACTTC.

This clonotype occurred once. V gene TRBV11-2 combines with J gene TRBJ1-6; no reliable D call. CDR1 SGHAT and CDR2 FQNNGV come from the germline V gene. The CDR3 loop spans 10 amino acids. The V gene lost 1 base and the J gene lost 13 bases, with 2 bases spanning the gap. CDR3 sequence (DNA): TGTGCCAGCAGCTTAGGCCCCCTCCACTTT. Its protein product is CASSLGPLHF.

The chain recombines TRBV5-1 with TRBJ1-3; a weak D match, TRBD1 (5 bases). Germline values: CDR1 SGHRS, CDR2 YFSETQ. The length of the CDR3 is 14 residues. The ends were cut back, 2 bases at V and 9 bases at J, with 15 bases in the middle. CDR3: CASSFQGSETTIYF. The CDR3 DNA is TGCGCCAGCAGCTTTCAGGGAAGCGAAACCACCATATATTTT.

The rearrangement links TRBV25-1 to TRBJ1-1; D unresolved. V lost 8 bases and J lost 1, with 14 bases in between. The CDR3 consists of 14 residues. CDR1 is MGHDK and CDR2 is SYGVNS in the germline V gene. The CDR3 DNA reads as TGTGCCAGCTCACCAGCGGCCGCGAACACTGAAGCTTTCTTT. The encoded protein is CASSPAAANTEAFF.

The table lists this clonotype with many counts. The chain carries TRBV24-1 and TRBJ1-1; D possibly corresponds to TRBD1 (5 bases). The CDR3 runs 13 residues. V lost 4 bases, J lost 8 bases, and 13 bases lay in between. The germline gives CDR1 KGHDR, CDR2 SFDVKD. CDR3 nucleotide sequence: TGTGCCACCAGTGACCTGACAGAGGGCGAAGCTTTCTTT. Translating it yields CATSDLTEGEAFF.

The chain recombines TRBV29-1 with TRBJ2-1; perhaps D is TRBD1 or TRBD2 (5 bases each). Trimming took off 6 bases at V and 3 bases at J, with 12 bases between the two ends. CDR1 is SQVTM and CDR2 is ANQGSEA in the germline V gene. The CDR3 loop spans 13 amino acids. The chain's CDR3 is CSVPGRSYNEQFF. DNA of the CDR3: TGCAGCGTGCCGGGACGTAGCTACAATGAGCAGTTCTTC.

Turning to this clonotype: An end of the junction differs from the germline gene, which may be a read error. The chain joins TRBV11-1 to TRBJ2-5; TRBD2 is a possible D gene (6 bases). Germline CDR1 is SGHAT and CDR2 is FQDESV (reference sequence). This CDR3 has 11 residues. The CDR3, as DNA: TGCAGCGTTGTCCGGGGGGAGACCCAGTACTTC. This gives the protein CSVVRGETQYF.

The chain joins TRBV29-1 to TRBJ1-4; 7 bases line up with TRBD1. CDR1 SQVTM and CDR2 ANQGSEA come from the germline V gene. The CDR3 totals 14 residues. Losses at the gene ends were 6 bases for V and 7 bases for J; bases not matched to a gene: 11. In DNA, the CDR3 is TGCAGCGTGGCAAGGGACAGTCGGGGTGAAAAACTGTTTTTT. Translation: CSVARDSRGEKLFF. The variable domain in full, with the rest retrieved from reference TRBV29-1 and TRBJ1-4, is SAVISQKPSRDICQRGTSLTIQCQVDSQVTMMFWYRQQPGQSLTLIATANQGSEATYESGFVIDKFPISRPNLTFSTLTVSNMSPEDSSIYLCSVARDSRGEKLFFGSGTQLSVL.